A selection of T cell receptor beta chains follows, all from one sample in a study of OX40 agonist ivuxolimab in advanced cancers. The method was immunoSEQ multiplex PCR; TCRdb's version includes in-frame clones alone and lacks a portion of them. The table shows around 100,000 clones, with 87% occurring only once. This sample comprised CD4+ or CD8+ T cells sorted from blood, obtained in a trial of the OX40 agonist ivuxolimab. The receptors were gathered from an adult with an advanced solid tumor such as melanoma, head and neck, liver or kidney cancer. Both conserved end residues are trimmed from each CDR3.

>TRBV19|TRBJ2-5
ASSIRGETQY
>TRBV11-2|TRBJ1-5
ASSPGGEGGKNQPQH
>TRBV4-1|TRBJ1-6
ASSQDWSSYNSPLH
>TRBV15|TRBJ2-7
ATSRDKGPYEQY
>TRBV19|TRBJ2-6
ASLGQGLSGANVLT
>TRBV19|TRBJ2-5
ASSWDSQETQY
>TRBV7-6|TRBJ1-5
ASSLVAGGAANQPQH
>TRBV5-4|TRBJ1-2
ASSFQGQGYGYT
>TRBV5-5|TRBJ1-4
ASSLALRDRGEKLF
>TRBV2|TRBJ2-1
ASRGSGKQF
>TRBV27|TRBJ2-4
ASSLSFGIQNIQY
>TRBV4-3|TRBJ2-7
ASSQGTSGRYEQY
>TRBV11-1|TRBJ1-2
ASSLSGTGLYGYT
>TRBV7-6|TRBJ2-1
ASSSTTSGRSYNEQF
>TRBV15|TRBJ2-1
ATSRDRGTHNEQF
>TRBV7-2|TRBJ1-5
ASSRGPNQPQH
>TRBV30|TRBJ1-1
AWSWQNTEAF
>TRBV5-1|TRBJ1-6
ASSLGPGGNSPLH
>TRBV10-1|TRBJ2-5
ASSGQGKETQY
>TRBV10-3|TRBJ2-7
AIGSVSYEQY
>TRBV2|TRBJ1-4
ASSPGTSATNEKLF
>TRBV7-3|TRBJ2-5
ASSLNGGGAGETQY
>TRBV23-1|TRBJ2-1
ASSQSTGNEQF
>TRBV18|TRBJ2-3
ASSPVRVTDTQY
>TRBV2|TRBJ1-4
ASSLQGTGEKLF
>TRBV19|TRBJ2-6
ASRPGEGRGANVLT
>TRBV18|TRBJ2-2
ASSPRQEPNTGELF
>TRBV11-1|TRBJ2-7
ASSFGLAGSYEQY
>TRBV7-9|TRBJ2-5
ASSPGFVRETQY
>TRBV14|TRBJ1-3
ASSQGRVSGNTIY
>TRBV19|TRBJ1-2
ASIDRGIGGYGYT
>TRBV27|TRBJ2-7
ASSSRGLYEQY
>TRBV7-2|TRBJ2-3
ASSLAFAPTDTQY
>TRBV18|TRBJ2-3
ASSLTRVPDTQY
>TRBV19|TRBJ1-6
ASSSQGGQINSPLH